This TCR beta chain was captured in a study of tumor-infiltrating lymphocytes in primary liver carcinoma. Study as a whole: Subjects consisted of male and female patients aged 30 to 69 years.

Findings and caveats of the study: A fraction of only about 7.5-24% of top clones appeared in all five tumor regions.

Total RNA and DNA came together from around 20-30 mg of bulk tissue without cell sorting. With regard to this clonotype: Its antigen is unidentified. This may come from a read error, since a much larger clone is one base off.

V lost 1 base and J lost 15, with 22 bases in between. The CDR3 runs to 15 residues. Germline V lookup: CDR1 SGHDN, CDR2 FVKESK. Total RNA (around 0.45 ug) served as template for TCR beta cDNA synthesis primed by a constant-region primer. Slightly modified ARM-PCR served as the procedure for the TCR beta libraries. These libraries came from three rounds of nested multiplex PCR. TRBV1-TRBV30 forward and Cbeta reverse primers drove the first two approximately 11-cycle rounds. TCRdb re-analysed the multiplex PCR reads in MiXCR, keeping a single row per CDR3 protein. Among roughly 120,000 distinct CDR3 sequences listed, 64% were seen once.

This receptor was obtained from a woman in her fifties or sixties with primary liver carcinoma and hepatitis B virus infection. Material for sequencing was liver tumor tissue from sampling region 3. Indicated subset: tumor region T3, left-lateral pole. This chain uses TRBV14 with TRBJ2-1, with D perhaps TRBD2 (6 bases). Here the CDR3 reads CASSQGLALVSGRFF. CDR3 nucleotides: TGTGCCAGCAGCCAAGGTCTAGCGTTAGTTTCTGGGCGGTTCTTC.